This T cell receptor beta chain was recovered during a study of blood T cells in healthy people across ages. About the research overall: Per two T cells, template switching captured roughly one barcoded beta molecule.

Each sample yielded at least 5.5 micrograms of PBMC total RNA. Germline V gives CDR1 ENHRY, CDR2 SYGVKD. Trimming left V 2 bases short and J 8 bases short, with 9 bases between. The CDR3 length is 12 residues. The use of a sample-barcoded 5' primer and a J-beta primer mix characterized a second PCR of about 6 to 12 cycles. From the 5' RACE reads, TCRdb called clonotypes with MiXCR, one entry per CDR3 protein. The table includes 650,000 to 1,000,000 distinct CDR3 sequences, about 45% detected once. The table lists this clonotype with a count of one. J is TRBJ1-1 and V is TRBV10-3; D uncertain. The origin of this receptor is a man of 80 years or more in good health. The specimen was blood. The CDR3 DNA follows: TGTGCCATCAGTGAGGTGGCAACAGAAGCTTTCTTT. Protein: CAISEVATEAFF.